These 16 T cell receptor beta chains originate from one sample sequenced in a study of CD8+ T cells in alopecia areata. cDNA prepared by RNA extraction and subsequent reverse transcription served as the template for sequencing. Some clones are missing from TCRdb's copy, which holds only in-frame ones; the method was immunoSEQ multiplex PCR. The sample lists about 150,000 clones, roughly 54% occurring once. Treatment noted: oral pan-JAK inhibitor, 5-10 mg twice daily. The starting material was CD8+ T cells sorted from blood, obtained at week 4, from a patient treated with tofacitinib. Source of these receptors: a human donor with alopecia areata.

The chain combines TRBV2 with TRBJ1-1, with unresolved D. This CDR3 is 13 amino acids long. CDR1 is SNHLY, CDR2 FYNNEI, per germline. The germline V and J ends were trimmed by 2 bases and 0 bases, with 4 bases remaining between them. CDR3 nucleotides: TGTGCCAGCAGTGAAAGGGTGAACACTGAAGCTTTCTTT. This sequence encodes CASSERVNTEAFF.

The rearrangement joins TRBV13 to TRBJ1-2, with TRBD1 matching over 7 bases. Trimming took 5 bases from V and 3 from J; bases not matched to a gene: 3. Germline V lookup: CDR1 PRHDT, CDR2 FYEKMQ (reference sequence). This CDR3 spans 13 amino acids. CDR3 amino acids: CASSPTGDYGYTF. The DNA of the CDR3 is TGTGCCAGCAGCCCAACAGGGGACTATGGCTACACCTTC.

With regard to this clone: An end of the junction differs from the germline gene, which may be a read error. The chain combines TRBV29-1 with TRBJ2-5, with D tentatively TRBD1 (5 bases). The length of the CDR3 is 12 residues. Looked up from germline, CDR1 is SQVTM and CDR2 is ANQGSEA. CDR3 sequence reads: CSVQDGQGTQYF. The CDR3 nucleotides read TGCAGCGTTCAAGACGGGCAGGGGACCCAGTACTTC.

This clone was counted between two and nine times. The rearrangement uses TRBV29-1 and TRBJ2-7; D unresolved. Germline values: CDR1 SQVTM, CDR2 ANQGSEA. The V end lost 1 base, the J end lost 0 bases, and 10 bases lay between the germline ends. The CDR3 length is 14 residues. The CDR3 sequence is CSVEGPTGSYEQYF. The CDR3 region has the DNA TGCAGCGTTGAAGGACCCACGGGCTCCTACGAGCAGTACTTC.

The J gene is TRBJ2-1, the V gene TRBV5-4; 7 bases fit TRBD2. CDR3 length: 12 residues. Germline CDR1 is SGHNT and CDR2 is YYREEE (reference sequence). V lost 4 bases and J lost 14; bases outside the gene matches: 9. The CDR3 DNA reads as TGTGCCAGCAGCACCGGGAGGAGTTCGAAGTTCTTC. Its protein product is CASSTGRSSKFF.

A few counts support this clone. The chain joins TRBV27 to TRBJ2-3; D could derive from TRBD1 or TRBD2 (7 bases each). The CDR3 spans 12 residues. V gave up 5 bases and J gave up 8 bases, with 11 bases separating them. Germline CDR1 is MNHEY and CDR2 is SMNVEV (reference sequence). This CDR3 is CASSPGGGTQYF. The CDR3 DNA reads as TGTGCCAGCAGTCCAGGGGGGGGTACGCAGTATTTT.

This clone was observed a few times. The CDR3 DNA follows: TGTGCCAGCAGCCAATTGGTGAACACTGAAGCTTTCTTT. It is translated as CASSQLVNTEAFF. The genes are TRBV16 and TRBJ1-1, with unresolved D. Trimming left V 1 base short and J 0 bases short, with 3 bases between. There are 13 residues in the CDR3. The germline V gene has CDR1 KGHSY and CDR2 FQNENV.

This chain connects TRBV6-4 to TRBJ1-6; D unresolved. The V end was cut by 3 bases, the J end by 7 bases, with 10 bases between. The CDR3 consists of 14 residues. Germline assignment: CDR1 MRHNA and CDR2 SNTAGT. CDR3 loop: CASSEGRENSPLHF. In DNA form, the CDR3 reads TGTGCCAGCAGTGAGGGGAGGGAAAATTCACCCCTCCACTTT.

The gene calls are TRBV29-1 and TRBJ2-7; the match to TRBD2 covers 7 bases. V shed 1 base and J 2 bases; nucleotides not matched to a gene: 8. Germline CDR1 SQVTM, CDR2 ANQGSEA. The CDR3 runs 15 residues. CDR3 nucleotides: TGCAGCGTTGAAGTATGGAAGGGAGGGACCTACGAGCAGTACTTC. It yields the protein CSVEVWKGGTYEQYF.

The rearrangement uses TRBV2 and TRBJ1-6, with a weak D call TRBD1 (6 bases). Germline assignment: CDR1 SNHLY and CDR2 FYNNEI. The V gene lost 8 bases and the J gene lost 10 bases, with 24 bases spanning the gap. CDR3 length: 16 residues. In nucleotides, the CDR3 is TGTGCCAGCCTAGAAACTCAAGGGGGGGCGCGGTCACCCCTCCACTTT. Translation gives CASLETQGGARSPLHF.

The V gene is TRBV30, the J gene TRBJ1-3; D is unresolved. V lost 5 bases, J lost 4 bases, and 3 bases lay in between. From germline, CDR1 is GTSNPN and CDR2 SVGIG (reference sequence). This CDR3 is built from 10 residues. CDR3 sequence reads: CAWEGNTIYF. CDR3 nucleotides: TGTGCCTGGGAAGGAAACACCATATATTTT.

The chain has TRBV9 and TRBJ1-2; possibly TRBD1 for D (6 bases). The germline V and J ends were trimmed by 0 bases and 6 bases, with 12 bases remaining between them. The CDR3 is 14 amino acids. Per the germline V gene, CDR1 is SGDLS and CDR2 is YYNGEE. The CDR3 spells CASSVEGGGNGYTF. DNA for the CDR3: TGTGCCAGCAGCGTAGAAGGAGGGGGTAATGGCTACACCTTC.

This chain connects TRBV14 to TRBJ2-6, with D maybe TRBD2 (5 bases). Trimming cost V 3 bases and J 4 bases, with 16 bases left between them. The germline V gene encodes CDR1 SGHDN and CDR2 FVKESK. CDR3 length: 17 amino acids. As DNA, the CDR3 is TGTGCCAGCAGCCACCTCACGGAGGTGTACGGGGCCAACGTCCTGACTTTC. It translates to CASSHLTEVYGANVLTF.

This clone was seen ten or more times. This rearrangement joins TRBV27 to TRBJ2-3; D unresolved. Trimming took off 0 bases at V and 1 base at J, with 11 bases between the two ends. This CDR3 comprises 16 residues. The germline V gene encodes CDR1 MNHEY and CDR2 SMNVEV (reference sequence). CDR3 DNA sequence: TGTGCCAGCAGTTTATCTTCCTCGTGGGGCACAGATACGCAGTATTTT. It encodes CASSLSSSWGTDTQYF.

The rearrangement uses TRBV30 and TRBJ1-6, with 8 bases identical to TRBD1. The length of the CDR3 is 13 residues. The V gene end was trimmed by 1 base and the J gene end by 11 bases; junction bases not matched to a gene: 4. CDR1 is GTSNPN and CDR2 is SVGIG in the germline V gene (reference sequence). The CDR3 nucleotides are TGTGCCTGGAGTGGGACAGGGCAACCACCCCTCCACTTT. As protein: CAWSGTGQPPLHF. Full variable domain (missing parts from reference TRBV30 and TRBJ1-6): SQTIHQWPATLVQPVGSPLSLECTVEGTSNPNLYWYRQAAGRGLQLLFYSVGIGQISSEVPQNLSASRPQDRQFILSSKKLLLSDSGFYLCAWSGTGQPPLHFGNGTRLTVT.

The J gene is TRBJ2-7, the V gene TRBV30; D remains ambiguous. The CDR3 runs to 12 residues. Germline loops: CDR1 GTSNPN, CDR2 SVGIG (reference sequence). Trimming stripped 2 bases from V and 0 bases from J, with 5 bases between. The CDR3 DNA is TGTGCCTGGAGTCCGTCCTCCTACGAGCAGTACTTC. The encoded protein is CAWSPSSYEQYF.